Shown below are 8 T cell receptor beta chains from a single sample sequenced in a study of blood T cell repertoires in COVID-19. Repertoires were generated with immunoSEQ multiplex PCR, while TCRdb's copy carries only in-frame clones and drops some. The sample holds approximately 270,000 clones, around 90% seen once. Sequences were obtained from peripheral blood. The receptor set was obtained from a man aged 45-65 years with acute or convalescent COVID-19.

The V call is TRBV30, the J call TRBJ1-1; D is undetermined. V was shortened by 0 bases and J by 0 bases, with 5 bases between the two germline ends. Germline CDR1 GTSNPN, CDR2 SVGIG (reference sequence). CDR3 length: 13 residues. The CDR3 sequence: CAWSVTMNTEAFF. The CDR3 region has the DNA TGTGCCTGGAGTGTAACAATGAACACTGAAGCTTTCTTT.

The chain uses TRBV10-2 and TRBJ2-3; the match to TRBD2 covers 11 bases. V lost 4 bases to trimming and J lost 1 base; unmatched junction nucleotides: 7. The CDR3 has 17 residues. Per germline, CDR1 WSHSY and CDR2 SAAADI. CDR3 loop: CASSVLAGGFRTDTQYF. CDR3 coding DNA: TGCGCCAGCAGTGTGCTAGCGGGGGGTTTTCGCACAGATACGCAGTATTTT.

The rearrangement uses TRBV12-3 or TRBV12-4 and TRBJ2-7; the D is unclear. The CDR3 extends over 12 amino acids. Trimming removed 5 bases at V and 6 bases at J, with 11 bases between. The CDR3: CASSLQRVEQYF. CDR3 in DNA: TGTGCCAGCAGTCTCCAACGGGTCGAGCAGTACTTC.

The J gene is TRBJ1-1, the V gene TRBV3-1 (or the pseudogene TRBV3-2), with D unclear. This CDR3 contains 15 residues. V was cut by 0 bases and J by 1 base, with 9 bases left in between. Per germline, CDR1 LGHDT and CDR2 YNNKEL (reference sequence). For the CDR3, the DNA is TGTGCCAGCAGCCAAGACGCCACGAGGAACACTGAAGCTTTCTTT. This sequence encodes CASSQDATRNTEAFF.

This clone was seen a handful of times. This sample includes further DNA sequences coding for the same CDR3. V and J are TRBV5-1 and TRBJ2-5; D possibly corresponds to TRBD1 (6 bases). Trimming removed 3 bases at V and 5 bases at J, with 11 bases between. The V gene's germline CDR1 is SGHRS and CDR2 YFSETQ. This CDR3 comprises 13 residues. CDR3 DNA sequence: TGCGCCAGCAGCTCACAGGGTACTGAGACCCAGTACTTC. The encoded protein is CASSSQGTETQYF.

The chain employs TRBV5-1 and TRBJ1-2, with unresolved D. Germline loops: CDR1 SGHRS, CDR2 YFSETQ. This CDR3 spans 13 amino acids. The V and J ends lost 0 bases and 8 bases respectively, with 11 bases between them. DNA for the CDR3: TGCGCCAGCAGCTTGGGAGGTGCGGGCGGCTACACCTTC. Its protein product is CASSLGGAGGYTF.

This clone was counted a few times. V usage is TRBV3-1 (or the pseudogene TRBV3-2) and J usage is TRBJ2-3; 14 bases map to TRBD2. The CDR3 consists of 16 residues. The junction had 5 bases not matched to a gene; V was cut back by 4 bases and J by 5 bases. In germline, CDR1 is LGHDT, CDR2 YNNKEL (reference sequence). The CDR3 region is CASSRLAGGLRDTQYF. CDR3 sequence (DNA): TGTGCCAGCAGCCGACTAGCGGGGGGGTTAAGAGATACGCAGTATTTT.

This chain connects TRBV20-1 to TRBJ1-1, with D perhaps matching TRBD1 (6 bases). Germline V CDR1 and CDR2: DFQATT, SNEGSKA (reference sequence). V dropped 3 bases and J dropped 5 bases, with 10 bases sitting between them. The CDR3 runs 12 residues. CDR3 DNA sequence: TGCAGTGCTAGTTTCCAGGGGACTGAAGCTTTCTTT. Translation gives CSASFQGTEAFF.